These 6 T cell receptor beta chains share one sample of origin, sequenced in a study of blood T cells in healthy people across ages. The use of a sample-barcoded 5' primer and a J-beta primer mix characterized a second PCR of 7 to 11 cycles. One entry per CDR3 protein, called by TCRdb with MiXCR from the 5' RACE reads. The profile shows about 1.8 million distinct CDR3 sequences, about 50% of them singletons. The specimen sequenced was blood. The receptors come from a woman aged 40 to 50 in good health.

This chain joins TRBV20-1 and TRBJ2-3; 12 bases map to TRBD2. Germline CDR1 DFQATT, CDR2 SNEGSKA (reference sequence). The length of the CDR3 is 15 residues. J gave up 9 bases and V 4 bases, and 11 bases lay outside the gene matches. The CDR3 sequence: CSAIVLAGGLSTQYF. The DNA for the CDR3 is TGCAGTGCTATCGTACTAGCGGGGGGACTCAGCACGCAGTATTTT.

The V call is TRBV5-1, the J call TRBJ2-1; perhaps TRBD2 as D (6 bases). The CDR3 spans 16 residues. V was clipped by 1 base and J by 7 bases, with 18 bases between them. CDR1 is SGHRS, CDR2 YFSETQ, per germline. DNA of the CDR3: TGCGCCAGCAGCTTGCCAAAAAATAGCGGCTTTAATGAGCAGTTCTTC. It specifies CASSLPKNSGFNEQFF.

There are a few counts of this clonotype. This CDR3 reads CASSQDGRAQGANVLTF. Here the CDR3 DNA reads TGCGCCAGCAGCCAAGACGGCAGGGCTCAGGGGGCCAACGTCCTGACTTTC. The J gene is TRBJ2-6, the V gene TRBV4-3; tentatively, D is TRBD1 (5 bases). There are 17 residues in the CDR3. From germline, CDR1 is LGHNA and CDR2 YSLEER. With 0 bases removed from V and 4 bases from J, the gap between germline ends came to 13 bases.

The sample holds a few counts of this clonotype. The chain recombines TRBV7-2 with TRBJ2-7; D is undetermined. Deletions cut 2 bases from V and 1 base from J, with 9 bases between. CDR3 size: 14 residues. Germline assignment: CDR1 SGHTA and CDR2 FQGNSA. This CDR3 is CASSLFRPSYEQYF. CDR3 nucleotides: TGTGCCAGCAGCTTATTCAGACCATCCTACGAGCAGTACTTC.

This chain uses TRBV6-4 with TRBJ2-1, with TRBD1 matching 9 bases. The tail of the sequence fits TRBJ2-7 better, so the J call may be wrong. The CDR3 covers 16 residues. CDR1 and CDR2 from the germline V gene are MRHNA and SNTAGT. CDR3 DNA: TGTGCCAGCAGTGAGGCTGACAGGGGGATCTACAATGAGCAGTACTTC. Its protein is CASSEADRGIYNEQYF.

This clonotype came up a few times. The chain combines TRBV4-1 with TRBJ1-2, with D possibly matching TRBD1 (5 bases). This CDR3 comprises 14 residues. The V and J ends lost 2 bases and 4 bases respectively, with 11 bases between them. Per germline, CDR1 MGHRA and CDR2 YSYEKL. The CDR3 region has the DNA TGCGCCAGCAGCCAAAGAACGGGGGGCTATGGCTACACCTTC. As protein: CASSQRTGGYGYTF.